Following are 14 T cell receptor beta chains from one sample sequenced in a study of response to subunit inactivated influenza vaccine. From the RT-PCR reads, TCRdb called clonotypes with MiXCR, one entry per CDR3 protein. The sample consists of about 540,000 distinct CDR3 sequences, 20% to 25% of them appearing once. The sample was also reused in another study, on T cells expressing NK-cell markers. That study reports: 5'RACE template switching with UMIs produced the TCR beta cDNA.

The source material was CD4+ T cells sorted from PBMCs, sampled 12 days after vaccination. All receptors derive from a man in his fifties or sixties who received an inactivated influenza vaccine.

This clonotype was counted only a few times. This sequence joins TRBV5-6 and TRBJ1-4, with 9 bases lining up with TRBD1. J lost 7 bases, V lost 2 bases, and 6 bases had no gene match. The CDR3 has 15 amino acids. Germline V CDR1 and CDR2: SGHDT, YYEEEE. The CDR3 loop reads CASSFTGGATEKLFF. CDR3 DNA: TGTGCCAGCAGCTTTACAGGGGGCGCGACTGAAAAACTGTTTTTT.

This clonotype has more than one count but fewer than ten. This sequence joins TRBV5-1 and TRBJ2-3; 12 positions match TRBD2. Germline assignment: CDR1 SGHRS and CDR2 YFSETQ. The CDR3 is 16 amino acids. V gave up 1 base and J gave up 5 bases; unmatched junction bases: 5. Here the CDR3 reads CASSLTSGRFRDTQYF. The CDR3 DNA reads as TGCGCCAGCAGCTTGACTAGCGGGAGGTTCCGAGATACGCAGTATTTT.

The chain carries TRBV6-1 and TRBJ1-2; D perhaps matches TRBD1 (5 bases). The CDR3 is made up of 12 amino acids. The ends were cut back, 1 base at V and 5 bases at J, with 5 bases in the middle. Germline CDR1 is MNHNS and CDR2 is SASEGT. The CDR3 is CASSEEGYGYTF. The CDR3 DNA is TGTGCCAGCAGTGAAGAGGGGTATGGCTACACCTTC.

This clonotype was recorded a few times. The chain recombines TRBV10-3 with TRBJ2-7, with D tentatively TRBD1 (5 bases). The germline V gene has CDR1 ENHRY and CDR2 SYGVKD. This CDR3 spans 15 amino acids. V lost 2 bases and J lost 0, with 11 bases in between. CDR3 sequence reads: CAISEGAAHSYEQYF. CDR3 bases: TGTGCCATCAGTGAGGGGGCGGCCCACTCCTACGAGCAGTACTTC.

There are many counts of this clonotype. This chain connects TRBV27 to TRBJ2-7, with D possibly being TRBD2 (5 bases). This CDR3 has 14 residues. The V end lost 6 bases, the J end lost 1 base, and 13 bases lay between the germline ends. Germline V gene sequence: CDR1 MNHEY, CDR2 SMNVEV (reference sequence). The CDR3 sequence: CASSLGRGSYEQYF. The CDR3 DNA reads as TGTGCCAGCAGCTTAGGTCGGGGATCCTACGAGCAGTACTTC.

DNA of the CDR3: TGCGCCAGCAGCTTAGGGGAAATCACAGATACGCAGTATTTT. Translated: CASSLGEITDTQYF. V and J are TRBV5-1 and TRBJ2-3, with D possibly matching TRBD1 (5 bases). Trimming removed 2 bases at V and 2 bases at J, with 9 bases between. The germline V gene encodes CDR1 SGHRS and CDR2 YFSETQ. The CDR3 loop spans 14 amino acids.

This clonotype appeared a few times. The V and J genes are TRBV29-1 and TRBJ1-1, with D uncertain. The CDR3 runs to 11 residues. Germline V gene sequence: CDR1 SQVTM, CDR2 ANQGSEA. Trimming removed 6 bases from V and 6 bases from J, with 11 bases in between. CDR3 protein: CSVEGGAEAFF. CDR3 bases: TGCAGCGTGGAGGGTGGCGCTGAAGCTTTCTTT.

This clonotype was picked up a small number of times. The genes are TRBV5-8 and TRBJ2-1, with D tentatively TRBD1 or TRBD2 (5 bases each). V dropped 4 bases and J dropped 6 bases, with 17 bases sitting between them. CDR1 SGHTS and CDR2 YDEGEE come from the germline V gene. There are 15 residues in the CDR3. CDR3 protein: CASSPRDRPFNEQFF. The CDR3 nucleotides read TGTGCCAGCAGCCCCCGGGACCGGCCGTTCAATGAGCAGTTCTTC.

The chain has TRBV28 and TRBJ2-7, with 7 nucleotides matching TRBD2. The CDR3 extends over 14 amino acids. In germline, CDR1 is MDHEN, CDR2 SYDVKM. Trimming took 5 bases from V and 4 from J; bases not matched to a gene: 8. The CDR3 DNA reads TGTGCCAGCAGTGGGGGGAGGGAGATATACGAGCAGTACTTC. As protein: CASSGGREIYEQYF.

The chain has TRBV4-3 and TRBJ2-7; D may be TRBD1 (6 bases). The V end was cut by 5 bases, the J end by 2 bases, with 13 bases between. Germline-derived CDR1 and CDR2 are LGHNA and YSLEER. The CDR3 is 14 amino acids. The CDR3 DNA reads TGCGCCAGCAGCAAGACAGGTAATACCTACGAGCAGTACTTC. Its protein is CASSKTGNTYEQYF.

This clonotype has only a few counts. This chain joins TRBV12-3 or TRBV12-4 and TRBJ2-7; TRBD2 agrees at 8 bases. Losses at the gene ends were 6 bases for V and 5 bases for J; bases not matched to a gene: 9. This CDR3 has 14 residues. CDR3 residues: CASSLQRESHEQYF. In nucleotides, the CDR3 is TGTGCCAGCAGCTTACAGCGGGAGTCCCACGAGCAGTACTTC.

This clonotype came up a few times. V usage is TRBV28 and J usage is TRBJ2-4; 9 bases line up with TRBD1. Germline V gene lookup returns CDR1 MDHEN and CDR2 SYDVKM. CDR3 length: 18 amino acids. V lost 6 bases to trimming and J lost 0 bases; unmatched junction nucleotides: 12. CDR3 sequence reads: CASRPSGTGRLAKNIQYF. In DNA, the CDR3 is TGTGCCAGCAGACCTTCCGGGACAGGGAGGCTAGCCAAAAACATTCAGTACTTC.

V and J are TRBV27 and TRBJ2-7; 7 bases map to TRBD2. V shed 1 base and J 2 bases; nucleotides not matched to a gene: 11. This CDR3 is 17 amino acids long. Germline CDR1 and CDR2: MNHEY and SMNVEV (reference sequence). The DNA of the CDR3 is TGTGCCAGCAGTTTATGGGGACTATCCGCATCCCCCTACGAGCAGTACTTC. It codes for CASSLWGLSASPYEQYF.

The gene calls are TRBV9 and TRBJ2-5; D might be TRBD2 (6 bases). In germline, CDR1 is SGDLS, CDR2 YYNGEE. The ends were cut back, 7 bases at V and 2 bases at J, with 15 bases in the middle. This CDR3 region has 14 residues. CDR3 DNA: TGTGCCAGCGCACGCGCGGGGACTCAAGAGACCCAGTACTTC. This codes for CASARAGTQETQYF.